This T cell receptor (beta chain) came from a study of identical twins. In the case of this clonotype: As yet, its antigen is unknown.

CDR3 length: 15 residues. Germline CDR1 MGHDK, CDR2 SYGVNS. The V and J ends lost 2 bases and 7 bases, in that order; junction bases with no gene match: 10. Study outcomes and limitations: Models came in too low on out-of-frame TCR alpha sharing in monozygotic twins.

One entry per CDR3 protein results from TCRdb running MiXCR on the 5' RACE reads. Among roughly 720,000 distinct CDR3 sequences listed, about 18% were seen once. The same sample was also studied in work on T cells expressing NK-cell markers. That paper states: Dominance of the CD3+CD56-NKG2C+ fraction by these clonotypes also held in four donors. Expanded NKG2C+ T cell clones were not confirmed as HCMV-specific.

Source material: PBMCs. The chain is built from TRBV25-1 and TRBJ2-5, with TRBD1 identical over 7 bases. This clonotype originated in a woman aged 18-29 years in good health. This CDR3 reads CASSEGGRQGGTQYF. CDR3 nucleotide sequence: TGTGCCAGCAGTGAAGGGGGCCGACAGGGTGGGACCCAGTACTTC.